This entry concerns a single TCR beta chain. Its antigen remains unidentified. No much larger clonotype is one base removed from it; base qualities were not supplied. The trial excluded patients who had a history of autoimmune disease or were on systemic immunosuppression. Peripheral blood for TCR sequencing was drawn from every dose cohort at baseline, at cycle 4 day 1 and at cycle 7 day 1. Samples were obtained from an open-label, multicenter, first-in-human phase I dose-escalation trial of ivuxolimab. Adults with locally advanced or metastatic head and neck squamous cell, hepatocellular, melanoma or renal cell carcinoma were enrolled in the trial. Before TCR sequencing, CD4+ T cells and CD8+ T cells were sorted from peripheral blood as separate populations. This sample is drawn from a study of OX40 agonist ivuxolimab in advanced cancers. The study in broad terms: Ivuxolimab was an agonistic, fully human IgG2 monoclonal antibody directed against OX40 (CD134), a costimulatory receptor. Intravenous ivuxolimab was administered to patients every 2 weeks at six dose levels: 0.01, 0.1, 0.3, 1.5, 3 and 10 mg/kg. Among the roughly 54 dose-escalation patients, 19 had hepatocellular carcinoma, some 15 melanoma, 9 renal cell carcinoma and 9 head and neck cancer. Peripheral TCRbeta sequencing was intended to test whether TCR sequence diversity was altered and clonal T-cell expansion was caused by ivuxolimab. Partial responses occurred in three dose-escalation patients: two with cutaneous melanoma and one with hepatocellular carcinoma. The paper reports the monotherapy dose-escalation portion (N = 52 patients) of the phase I ivuxolimab trial. Patients were allowed to have had prior anti-PD-1, anti-PD-L1 or anti-CTLA-4 therapy, and 40% to 45% of the dose-escalation patients had previously received checkpoint inhibitors. A male proportion of around 81% and a mean age of roughly 55 years, ranging from 23 to 79, were recorded for the dose-escalation cohort. Findings and caveats that apply to the study as a whole: The antigen specificity of the clonally expanded peripheral T cells was not determined. Low levels of normalized T-cell clonal expansion were also shown by some nonresponding patients. Partial responders in the 0.1-3.0 mg/kg groups had among the lowest normalized peripheral clonal expansion, especially among CD8+ T cells. At doses of 0.1 to 3.0 mg/kg, clonal expansion of both CD4+ and CD8+ T cells in blood was seen between baseline and week 6. On average, CD8+ T cells showed more expanded clones than CD4+ T cells after ivuxolimab.

Genomic DNA was isolated from the sorted cells so that the TCRbeta CDR3 region could be sequenced. TCRbeta CDR3 regions were sequenced using the immunoSEQ Assay. This is the immuneACCESS table as TCRdb keeps it, with only in-frame sequences that have V and J called. A part of the clones is gone; compared with another copy, unresolved V genes explain less than half, and the rest is unexplained. This sample holds around 30,000 clones; 84% were observed only once. The biggest ten clones account for roughly a fifth of the sample. Reading the germline V gene (reference sequence) gives CDR1 SEHNR and CDR2 FQNEAQ. The CDR3 has 19 amino acids, counting the end cysteine and phenylalanine. The read is trimmed to its CDR3 DNA, 57 bases read in frame from base 1. V is cut by 1 base and J by 3 bases, and the space between the germline ends is 22 bases.

The TCR originated in an adult with an advanced solid tumor such as melanoma, head and neck, liver or kidney cancer. The material sequenced was CD4+ or CD8+ T cells sorted from blood, taken in a trial of the OX40 agonist ivuxolimab. This chain is built from TRBV7-9 and TRBJ2-1; the D gene is perhaps TRBD1, on 5 matching bases. In nucleotides, the sequence is TGTGCCAGCAGCTTAGTAGGGGCACGGGTGTCCCTTGGCTACAATGAGCAGTTCTTC. It translates as CASSLVGARVSLGYNEQFF.